The clone carrying this T cell receptor (beta chain) appeared many times. Amplifying from RNA transcripts, the study obtained TCR beta CDR3 regions. Second-round multiplex PCR followed a first-round RT-PCR using HTBI primers. Using its own MiXCR run on the multiplex PCR reads, TCRdb lists one record per CDR3 protein. Of roughly 39,000 distinct CDR3 sequences in the sample, 50% were seen once. V dropped 0 bases and J dropped 4 bases, with 6 bases sitting between them. The V gene's germline CDR1 is SGHTA and CDR2 FQGNSA. This CDR3 is 14 amino acids long. These data originate in a study of Graves' ophthalmopathy and Graves' hyperthyroidism.

The receptor's source is an adult woman with stable Graves' hyperthyroidism. The chain employs TRBV7-2 and TRBJ2-2; D not certain. Sequences were obtained from peripheral blood. The CDR3 DNA follows: TGTGCCAGCAGCTTAGCGTTACGCACCGGGGAGCTGTTTTTT. Amino acid sequence: CASSLALRTGELFF.